The 15 T cell receptor beta chains presented below share a single source sample, sequenced in a study of blood T cell repertoires in COVID-19. The method was immunoSEQ multiplex PCR; TCRdb's version includes in-frame clones alone and lacks a portion of them. The sample lists fewer than 700,000 clones, around 90% occurring once. The sample was peripheral blood. These receptors originate from a woman between 45 and 60 years old with COVID-19, enrolled during active disease.

The rearrangement links TRBV10-1 to TRBJ1-1; D is unresolved. Trimming took 7 bases from V and 2 from J, leaving 8 bases between them. CDR3 length: 12 amino acids. CDR1 is WNHNN and CDR2 is SYGVQD in the germline V gene (reference sequence). This chain's CDR3 is CASKWANTEAFF. CDR3 in DNA: TGCGCCAGCAAGTGGGCCAACACTGAAGCTTTCTTT.

This sequence joins TRBV28 and TRBJ1-1; unclear D gene. The CDR3 runs 14 residues. V was cut by 8 bases and J by 1 base, with 14 bases left in between. Germline CDR1 and CDR2: MDHEN and SYDVKM. DNA for the CDR3: TGTGCCAGCCCCCCAACAGTTGGGAACACTGAAGCTTTCTTT. Translation gives CASPPTVGNTEAFF.

The chain joins TRBV30 to TRBJ1-5; possibly TRBD1 for D (6 bases). Germline values: CDR1 GTSNPN, CDR2 SVGIG (reference sequence). With 2 bases removed from V and 6 bases from J, the gap between germline ends came to 11 bases. This CDR3 has 13 amino acids. CDR3 DNA: TGTGCCTGGAGTAGAGGGGGGGCTCAGCCCCAGCATTTT. As protein: CAWSRGGAQPQHF.

Written as DNA, the CDR3 is TGCGCCAGCAGCTTGGAGGGGGCCATGAATCAGCCCCAGCATTTT. Translated, it gives CASSLEGAMNQPQHF. The chain uses TRBV5-1 and TRBJ1-5; 7 bases match TRBD1. Germline V gives CDR1 SGHRS, CDR2 YFSETQ. This CDR3 comprises 15 residues. V shed 0 bases, J shed 4 bases, and the junction held 4 bases outside the gene matches.

V is TRBV4-1 and J is TRBJ1-5; D remains ambiguous. Trimming took off 4 bases at V and 4 bases at J, with 17 bases between the two ends. Looked up from germline, CDR1 is MGHRA and CDR2 is YSYEKL. CDR3 length: 16 residues. Here the CDR3 DNA reads TGCGCCAGCAGCCCGTTGATCCATGGAGGGAATCAGCCCCAGCATTTT. Encoded protein: CASSPLIHGGNQPQHF.

This clone appeared a single time. The genes are TRBV9 and TRBJ1-6, with D possibly TRBD1 on 5 matching bases. This CDR3 has 15 residues. V lost 0 bases and J lost 8, with 12 bases in between. CDR1 SGDLS and CDR2 YYNGEE come from the germline V gene. CDR3 DNA sequence: TGTGCCAGCAGCGTAGGCCAGACGGGGGATTCACCCCTCCACTTT. Protein: CASSVGQTGDSPLHF.

The rearrangement uses TRBV6-5 and TRBJ2-6; D unresolved. The CDR3 is made up of 15 amino acids. Trimming took off 7 bases at V and 0 bases at J, with 10 bases between the two ends. Germline V lookup: CDR1 MNHEY, CDR2 SVGAGI. The CDR3 coding sequence is TGTGCCAGCACCCGAGCAAGCTCTGGGGCCAACGTCCTGACTTTC. Protein sequence: CASTRASSGANVLTF.

The chain recombines TRBV10-3 with TRBJ2-3; 9 bases line up with TRBD1. The germline V gene encodes CDR1 ENHRY and CDR2 SYGVKD. The CDR3 has 15 residues. V gave up 5 bases and J gave up 6 bases; unmatched junction bases: 9. Here the CDR3 DNA reads TGTGCCATCAGTAACAGGGGGCCCCCCACGGATACGCAGTATTTT. Its protein is CAISNRGPPTDTQYF.

The chain links TRBV14 to TRBJ2-3; no reliable D call. Trimming took 1 base from V and 1 from J, leaving 3 bases between them. This CDR3 contains 13 residues. Germline lookup yields CDR1 SGHDN and CDR2 FVKESK. The CDR3 DNA sequence: TGTGCCAGCAGCCAAGCCGGCACAGATACGCAGTATTTT. Protein product: CASSQAGTDTQYF.

V gene TRBV7-8 combines with J gene TRBJ2-1; D is unclear. Per the germline V gene, CDR1 is SGHVS and CDR2 is FQNEAQ. The V and J ends lost 3 bases and 4 bases respectively, with 16 bases between them. The length of the CDR3 is 16 residues. The CDR3 spells CASSFTGSRPYNEQFF. The DNA for the CDR3 is TGTGCCAGCAGCTTCACCGGGTCCCGACCGTACAATGAGCAGTTCTTC. Full variable domain (outside the CDR3, taken from reference TRBV7-8 and TRBJ2-1): GAGVSQSPRYKVAKRGQDVALRCDPISGHVSLFWYQQALGQGPEFLTYFQNEAQLDKSGLPSDRFFAERPEGSVSTLKIQRTQQEDSAVYLCASSFTGSRPYNEQFFGPGTRLTVL.

J is TRBJ2-4 and V is TRBV28, with 12 bases lining up with TRBD2. This CDR3 spans 16 amino acids. CDR1 is MDHEN and CDR2 is SYDVKM in the germline V gene. V shed 8 bases, J shed 2 bases, and the junction held 7 bases outside the gene matches. The CDR3 nucleotides read TGTGCCAGCGGACTAGCGGGGACGGGTTCCAAAAACATTCAGTACTTC. This translates into CASGLAGTGSKNIQYF.

This chain uses TRBV7-8 with TRBJ1-4, with D maybe TRBD1 (6 bases). The CDR3 runs 16 residues. V was trimmed by 2 bases and J by 5 bases, leaving 15 bases between them. Germline values: CDR1 SGHVS, CDR2 FQNEAQ. CDR3 region: CASSLRGRTANEKLFF. DNA for the CDR3: TGTGCCAGCAGCTTAAGAGGGCGGACAGCGAATGAAAAACTGTTTTTT.

The rearrangement uses TRBV30 and TRBJ1-5; possibly TRBD1 for D (6 bases). The CDR3 has 13 residues. Germline V CDR1 and CDR2: GTSNPN, SVGIG (reference sequence). Trimming cost V 5 bases and J 2 bases, with 10 bases left between them. CDR3 sequence: CAWYRERNQPQHF. The CDR3 bases are TGTGCCTGGTACAGGGAGCGCAATCAGCCCCAGCATTTT.

The rearrangement links TRBV5-1 to TRBJ1-4; 9 nucleotides align to TRBD1. After removal of 4 bases from V and 6 bases from J, the junction contained 4 bases not matched to a gene. Germline V CDR1 and CDR2: SGHRS, YFSETQ. CDR3 length equals 14 residues. The CDR3 spells CASSDRQGDEKLFF. The CDR3 DNA reads TGCGCCAGCAGCGACCGACAGGGGGATGAAAAACTGTTTTTT.

The V call is TRBV9, the J call TRBJ2-6, with D perhaps TRBD1 (6 bases). V was cut by 1 base and J by 4 bases, with 12 bases left in between. CDR1 and CDR2 from the germline V gene are SGDLS and YYNGEE. The CDR3 is 16 amino acids. CDR3 DNA: TGTGCCAGCAGCGTATCAGGGGCTGGCGGGGCCAACGTCCTGACTTTC. Translating it yields CASSVSGAGGANVLTF.